The 8 T cell receptor beta chains given below trace back to one sample, sequenced in a study of CD4+ T cells in melanoma. Produced via immunoSEQ multiplex PCR; TCRdb's table is partial and in-frame only. The sample yields about 55,000 clones, roughly 69% seen once. The sample consisted of tumor tissue. These receptors were obtained from a human donor with melanoma.

The chain joins TRBV30 to TRBJ2-3; D gene unclear. The ends were cut back, 4 bases at V and 2 bases at J, with 10 bases in the middle. Germline V gene lookup returns CDR1 GTSNPN and CDR2 SVGIG (reference sequence). The CDR3 is 13 residues long. CDR3 DNA: TGTGCCTGGAATGGTGTGACCACAGATACGCAGTATTTT. Translated, it gives CAWNGVTTDTQYF.

The V gene is TRBV7-2, the J gene TRBJ2-3, with 8 bases lining up with TRBD2. The junction had 5 bases not matched to a gene; V was cut back by 0 bases and J by 3 bases. Germline lookup yields CDR1 SGHTA and CDR2 FQGNSA. The length of the CDR3 is 16 residues. The CDR3 DNA sequence: TGTGCCAGCAGCTTAGCGCTGGCGGGGGGTACAGATACGCAGTATTTT. It is translated as CASSLALAGGTDTQYF.

This clone was counted ten times or more. The CDR3 sequence is CASSYYGRVYEQYF. The CDR3 DNA reads as TGTGCCAGCAGTTACTACGGCAGGGTTTACGAGCAGTACTTC. The chain links TRBV6-5 to TRBJ2-7, with D tentatively TRBD1 (5 bases). V was pared by 1 base and J by 4 bases, with 11 bases between. The CDR3 loop spans 14 amino acids. The germline V gene encodes CDR1 MNHEY and CDR2 SVGAGI.

This clone was seen once. The rearrangement joins TRBV7-8 to TRBJ2-5; 7 bases line up with TRBD1. Germline assignment: CDR1 SGHVS and CDR2 FQNEAQ. The V segment lost 5 bases and the J segment 5 bases; nucleotides outside the gene matches: 11. The CDR3 consists of 15 residues. CDR3 nucleotide sequence: TGTGCCAGCAGCCCATCACAGGGGTTCTGGGAGACCCAGTACTTC. Translated: CASSPSQGFWETQYF.

This clone appeared a few times. This chain joins TRBV4-2 and TRBJ1-1; D perhaps matches TRBD1 (5 bases). This CDR3 spans 16 amino acids. CDR1 and CDR2 (germline): LGHNA, YNFKEQ. The germline V and J ends were trimmed by 4 bases and 0 bases, with 15 bases remaining between them. CDR3 in DNA: TGTGCCAGCAGCCCATCTACTGGGGGTATGAACACTGAAGCTTTCTTT. The encoded protein is CASSPSTGGMNTEAFF.

The DNA for the CDR3 is TGTGCCAGCAGAGGACACGTCGGGGAGCTGTTTTTT. It yields the protein CASRGHVGELFF. V and J are TRBV2 and TRBJ2-2, with D tentatively TRBD1 (5 bases). Trimming cost V 6 bases and J 7 bases, with 9 bases left between them. The CDR3 sequence is 12 residues long. CDR1 SNHLY and CDR2 FYNNEI come from the germline V gene.

V usage is TRBV29-1 and J usage is TRBJ2-5, with D possibly TRBD2 on 5 matching bases. There are 12 residues in the CDR3. The germline V and J ends were trimmed by 5 bases and 0 bases, with 7 bases remaining between them. Germline-derived CDR1 and CDR2 are SQVTM and ANQGSEA. The CDR3 spells CSVRGYQETQYF. CDR3 in DNA: TGCAGCGTTCGGGGTTACCAAGAGACCCAGTACTTC.

This chain joins TRBV18 and TRBJ1-4; no clear D. Germline V gene lookup returns CDR1 KGHSH and CDR2 LQKENI. The CDR3 contains 17 residues. V was clipped by 5 bases and J by 0 bases, with 16 bases between them. The CDR3 coding sequence is TGTGCCAGCTCATCCTACGCACGGACCGCAACTAATGAAAAACTGTTTTTT. This gives the protein CASSSYARTATNEKLFF.